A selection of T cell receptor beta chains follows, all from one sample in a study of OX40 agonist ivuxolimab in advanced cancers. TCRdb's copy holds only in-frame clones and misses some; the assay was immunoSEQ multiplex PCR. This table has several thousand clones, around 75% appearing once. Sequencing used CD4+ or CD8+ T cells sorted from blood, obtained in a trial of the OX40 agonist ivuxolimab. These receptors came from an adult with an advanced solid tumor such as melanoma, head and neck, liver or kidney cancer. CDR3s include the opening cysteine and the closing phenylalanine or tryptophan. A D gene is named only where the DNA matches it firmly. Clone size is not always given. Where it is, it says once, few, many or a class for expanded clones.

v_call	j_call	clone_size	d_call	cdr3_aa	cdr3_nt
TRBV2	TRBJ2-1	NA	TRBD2	CASSDKVAGALNEQFF	TGTGCCAGCAGCGATAAGGTAGCGGGGGCCCTCAATGAGCAGTTCTTC
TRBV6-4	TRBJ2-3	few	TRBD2	CASSPNSGGATDTQYF	TGTGCCAGCAGTCCAAATAGCGGGGGGGCGACAGATACGCAGTATTTT
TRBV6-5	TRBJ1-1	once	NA	CASAQGPYTEAFF	TGTGCCAGCGCCCAGGGACCATACACTGAAGCTTTCTTT
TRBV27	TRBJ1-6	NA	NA	CASSPTGRENSPLHF	TGTGCCAGCAGCCCTACCGGACGGGAAAATTCACCCCTCCACTTT
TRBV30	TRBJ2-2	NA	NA	CAWGRFDGELFF	TGTGCCTGGGGTAGATTTGACGGGGAGCTGTTTTTT
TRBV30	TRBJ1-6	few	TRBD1	CAWSPGTESSPLHF	TGTGCCTGGAGTCCCGGGACAGAGAGCTCACCCCTCCACTTT
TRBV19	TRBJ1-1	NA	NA	CASSASGNTEAFF	TGTGCCAGTAGTGCTTCGGGGAACACTGAAGCTTTCTTT
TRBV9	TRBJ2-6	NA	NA	CASSVVAGPSGANVLTF	TGTGCCAGCAGCGTAGTGGCAGGACCCTCTGGGGCCAACGTCCTGACTTTC
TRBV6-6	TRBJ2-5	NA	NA	CASSYGTMPETQYF	TGTGCCAGCAGTTACGGGACGATGCCTGAGACCCAGTACTTC
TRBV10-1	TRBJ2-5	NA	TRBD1	CASSDYGTGDLETQYF	TGCGCCAGCAGTGATTACGGGACAGGGGATCTGGAGACCCAGTACTTC
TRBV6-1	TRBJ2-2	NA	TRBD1	CASSEIPGQGTGELFF	TGTGCCAGCAGTGAAATCCCAGGACAGGGGACCGGGGAGCTGTTTTTT
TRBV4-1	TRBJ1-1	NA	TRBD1	CASSQAGQGASTEAFF	TGCGCCAGCAGCCAAGCCGGACAGGGGGCGAGCACTGAAGCTTTCTTT
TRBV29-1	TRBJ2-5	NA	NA	CSVAPGSSRETQYF	TGCAGCGTTGCACCCGGGTCCTCAAGGGAGACCCAGTACTTC
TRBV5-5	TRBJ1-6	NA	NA	CASSLGWSSYNSPLHF	TGTGCCAGCAGCTTAGGATGGAGCTCCTATAATTCACCCCTCCACTTT
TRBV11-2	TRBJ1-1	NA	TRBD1	CASSLDGTGFRMNTEAFF	TGTGCCAGCAGCTTAGATGGGACAGGGTTTCGGATGAACACTGAAGCTTTCTTT
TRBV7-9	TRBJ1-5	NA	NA	CASSSDDQPQHF	TGTGCCAGCAGTTCCGATGATCAGCCCCAGCATTTT
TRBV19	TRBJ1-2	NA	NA	CASTFLWALNYGYTF	TGTGCCAGTACCTTCCTGTGGGCCTTAAACTATGGCTACACCTTC
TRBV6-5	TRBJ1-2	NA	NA	CASSERGNYGYTF	TGTGCCAGCAGTGAGCGAGGGAACTATGGCTACACCTTC
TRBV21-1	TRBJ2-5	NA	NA	CASSIPGQGAGETQYF	TGTGCCAGCAGCATTCCGGGACAGGGGGCCGGGGAGACCCAGTACTTC
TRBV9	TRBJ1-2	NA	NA	CASSVTTQAYGYTF	TGTGCCAGCAGCGTGACAACTCAAGCCTATGGCTACACCTTC
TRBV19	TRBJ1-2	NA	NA	CASSQQGVSGYTF	TGTGCCAGTAGCCAACAGGGAGTGAGTGGCTACACCTTC
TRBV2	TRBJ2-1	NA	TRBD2	CASSGTSGLDEQFF	TGTGCCAGCTCCGGGACTAGCGGTCTCGATGAGCAGTTCTTC
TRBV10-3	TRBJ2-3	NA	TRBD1	CAISELDRGLTDTQYF	TGTGCCATCAGTGAGCTTGACAGGGGGCTAACAGATACGCAGTATTTT
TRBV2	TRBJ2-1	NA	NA	CASKEGRASYNEQFF	TGTGCCTCCAAAGAGGGCAGGGCCTCCTACAATGAGCAGTTCTTC
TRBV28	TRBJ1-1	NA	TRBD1	CASSLRKTGGVDTEAFF	TGTGCCAGCAGTTTAAGGAAAACAGGGGGCGTAGACACTGAAGCTTTCTTT
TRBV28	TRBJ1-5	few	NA	CASSLPRGPQHF	TGTGCCAGCAGCCTCCCTCGGGGGCCCCAGCATTTT